This T cell receptor beta chain came from a study of blood T cell repertoires in COVID-19. Looking at the study overall: Acute and convalescent COVID-19 specimens originated in the United States, Italy and Spain. PBMCs, B-cell-depleted T cells, or T cells were the source of the cDNA or gDNA that made up the material.

In this sample, this clone turned up once. This CDR3 comprises 10 residues. CDR1 and CDR2 from the germline V gene are DFQATT and SNEGSKA (reference sequence). Trimming removed 7 bases at V and 5 bases at J, with 8 bases between. During active infection, Seattle patients enrolled and were then monitored through disease. How the authors handled the data: Quantification of nucleated cells was approximated via reference gene primer amplification. Assay used: immunoSEQ multiplex PCR; TCRdb lists only in-frame clones, some missing. That table is the source of V, J and clone size, and D and trimming were worked out from the DNA. This table has about 210,000 clones, 80% to 85% appearing once.

The rearrangement uses TRBV20-1 and TRBJ1-2; D is ambiguous. The clonotype comes from a woman aged 80 or over with COVID-19, enrolled during active disease. The sample was peripheral blood. CDR3 residues: CSVIFYGYTF. In DNA form, the CDR3 reads TGCAGTGTAATTTTTTATGGCTACACCTTC.